These T cell receptor beta chains were read from a single sample in a study of CD8+CD57+ T cells in acquired aplastic anemia. TCRdb redid the calling of the reads with MiXCR, one entry per CDR3 protein. The table includes 150,000 to 180,000 distinct CDR3 sequences, about 50% detected once. Sequenced material: sorted CD4+, CD8+, or CD8+CD57+ T cells (not recorded which) from PBMCs. These receptors were collected from a human donor with aplastic anemia. CDR3s include the opening cysteine and the closing phenylalanine or tryptophan. The D gene is left open where the match is weak. Rows may omit the clone size; those that give it use once, few, many or a size class.

D	V	length	size	J	CDR3	DNA
.	TRBV6-2/TRBV6-3	15	many	TRBJ1-2	CASSYSPQGRDGYTF	TGTGCCAGCAGTTACTCCCCGCAGGGCAGGGATGGCTACACCTTC
.	TRBV24-1	15	.	TRBJ2-2	CATSDPAGTAGELFF	TGTGCCACCAGTGATCCGGCCGGGACCGCCGGGGAGCTGTTTTTT
.	TRBV20-1	14	.	TRBJ2-6	CSAYPPGGANVLTF	TGCAGTGCTTATCCCCCGGGGGGGGCCAACGTCCTGACTTTC
.	TRBV6-1	11	.	TRBJ1-2	CASRGYYGYTF	TGTGCCAGCAGGGGGTACTATGGCTACACCTTC
TRBD1	TRBV19	15	.	TRBJ1-1	CASSQSGTVNTEAFF	TGTGCCAGTAGCCAATCCGGGACAGTTAACACTGAAGCTTTCTTT
.	TRBV10-3	16	few	TRBJ1-2	CASHSTLRGGEDGYTF	TGTGCCAGCCACTCTACTTTGCGGGGAGGGGAGGATGGCTACACCTTC
TRBD1	TRBV7-9	13	.	TRBJ1-2	CASSSRQGGGYTF	TGTGCCAGCAGCTCCCGACAGGGGGGTGGCTACACCTTC
.	TRBV19	18	many	TRBJ1-5	CASSIDRGKSYSNQPQHF	TGTGCCAGTAGTATAGATCGAGGTAAATCATATAGCAATCAGCCCCAGCATTTT
.	TRBV6-1	14	many	TRBJ2-5	CASTRDGNQETQYF	TGTGCCAGCACCCGAGACGGGAACCAAGAGACCCAGTACTTC
TRBD2	TRBV14	15	many	TRBJ2-7	CASSPRTGGHYEQYF	TGTGCCAGCAGCCCTAGGACGGGGGGGCATTACGAGCAGTACTTC
.	TRBV9	15	many	TRBJ1-5	CASSQTGNGNQPQHF	TGTGCCAGCAGCCAGACAGGTAACGGCAATCAGCCCCAGCATTTT
.	TRBV2	12	.	TRBJ2-7	CASRREIYEQYF	TGTGCCAGCAGAAGGGAAATCTACGAGCAGTACTTC
.	TRBV6-2/TRBV6-3	12	.	TRBJ2-5	CASRRTQETQYF	TGTGCCAGCAGACGGACCCAAGAGACCCAGTACTTC
TRBD1	TRBV7-2	14	many	TRBJ2-7	CASSSRAGGYEQYF	TGTGCCAGCAGCTCGAGGGCAGGGGGCTACGAGCAGTACTTC
.	TRBV10-3	15	.	TRBJ1-5	CAISERRAGDQPQHF	TGTGCCATCAGTGAAAGAAGGGCAGGGGATCAGCCCCAGCATTTT
TRBD1	TRBV2	14	.	TRBJ2-7	CASTWTGGLGEQYF	TGTGCCAGCACCTGGACAGGAGGCTTGGGCGAGCAGTACTTC
.	TRBV19	12	few	TRBJ1-5	CASNGGNQPQHF	TGTGCCAGTAACGGTGGGAATCAGCCCCAGCATTTT
.	TRBV2	14	.	TRBJ1-4	CASSDPSENEKLFF	TGTGCCAGCAGCGACCCGAGCGAAAATGAAAAACTGTTTTTT
TRBD2	TRBV2	16	.	TRBJ2-2	CASRPGLAGITGELFF	TGTGCCAGCAGACCGGGACTAGCGGGAATCACCGGGGAGCTGTTTTTT
.	TRBV12-3/TRBV12-4	13	many	TRBJ1-5	CASSFGRAQPQHF	TGTGCCAGCAGTTTTGGCAGGGCCCAGCCCCAGCATTTT
.	TRBV24-1	12	.	TRBJ1-2	CATSDGAYGYTF	TGTGCCACCAGTGATGGGGCCTATGGCTACACCTTC
.	TRBV7-9	14	.	TRBJ1-2	CASSPPGLVSGYTF	TGTGCCAGCAGCCCTCCAGGCCTGGTTAGTGGCTACACCTTC
.	TRBV20-1	12	.	TRBJ2-2	CSASRDSGELFF	TGCAGTGCTAGTCGTGATTCCGGGGAGCTGTTTTTT
TRBD2	TRBV20-1	14	.	TRBJ2-7	CSARHEAGGLEQYF	TGCAGTGCTAGGCACGAGGCGGGGGGGCTCGAGCAGTACTTC
.	TRBV20-1	13	.	TRBJ1-5	CSADREGNQPQHF	TGCAGTGCCGACCGGGAGGGCAATCAGCCCCAGCATTTT
.	TRBV20-1	13	many	TRBJ1-1	CSANRGRGSEAFF	TGCAGTGCTAACCGAGGCAGGGGCTCTGAAGCTTTCTTT
TRBD1	TRBV24-1	19	once	TRBJ1-5	CATSDSKTGESVFNQPQHF	TGTGCCACCAGTGATTCAAAGACAGGGGAGAGTGTGTTCAATCAGCCCCAGCATTTT
.	TRBV7-9	13	.	TRBJ2-1	CASSLVPPNEQFF	TGTGCCAGCAGCTTAGTTCCGCCCAATGAGCAGTTCTTC
TRBD1	TRBV12-3/TRBV12-4	15	many	TRBJ2-5	CASRNATGGEETQYF	TGTGCCAGCAGGAACGCGACAGGGGGGGAAGAGACCCAGTACTTC